This T cell receptor (beta chain) was identified in a study of graft-versus-host responses after intestinal transplantation. Overall study: Anti-thymocyte globulin induction preceded three to four years of tacrolimus and steroid maintenance in all recipients.

General study findings and limits: Elevated graft-versus-host to host-versus-graft clonal ratios in allografts were recorded for patients with graft-donor T cell macrochimerism.

As concerns this clone: Its antigen is unknown.

The V gene's germline CDR1 is GTSNPN and CDR2 SVGIG (reference sequence). The V segment lost 5 bases and the J segment 8 bases; nucleotides outside the gene matches: 11. The CDR3 length is 14 residues. TCRdb's table, derived via immunoSEQ multiplex PCR, lists solely in-frame clones and lacks some. The sample has more than 85,000 clones, more than 85% seen once; the top ten hold 1.5% to 2.5%. The source is a human donor who received an intestinal transplant. The specimen comprised unstimulated CD8+ T cells sorted from spleen or lymph node cells, sampled before intestinal transplant. The V and J genes are TRBV30 and TRBJ2-1; 8 nucleotides line up with TRBD2. The CDR3 region has the DNA TGTGCCTGGGCAGCGGGGGCTGGGTTCCATGAGCAGTTCTTC. Its translation: CAWAAGAGFHEQFF. Drawing the rest from reference TRBV30 and TRBJ2-1, the complete variable domain is SQTIHQWPATLVQPVGSPLSLECTVEGTSNPNLYWYRQAAGRGLQLLFYSVGIGQISSEVPQNLSASRPQDRQFILSSKKLLLSDSGFYLCAWAAGAGFHEQFFGPGTRLTVL.